The 23 T cell receptor beta chains below come from one sample, sequenced in a study of CD8 T cells in Susac syndrome. With random hexamers, reverse transcription was performed on about 0.5 to 1 ug of RNA. TCRdb reprocessed the immunoSEQ multiplex PCR reads via MiXCR and lists one record per CDR3 protein. The sample records roughly 250,000 distinct CDR3 sequences, 90% to 96% being singletons. The source material was CD4+ T cells from PBMCs. The source is a human donor with Susac syndrome.

This chain connects TRBV7-9 to TRBJ1-2, with no clear D. Germline-derived CDR1 and CDR2 are SEHNR and FQNEAQ (reference sequence). Trimming removed 5 bases at V and 2 bases at J, with 9 bases between. CDR3 length equals 13 residues. The CDR3 protein is CASSPPGNYGYTF. The DNA of the CDR3 is TGTGCCAGCAGCCCCCCGGGGAACTATGGCTACACCTTC.

The V gene is TRBV20-1, the J gene TRBJ2-4; 9 bases map to TRBD2. Germline values: CDR1 DFQATT, CDR2 SNEGSKA (reference sequence). Trimming took 0 bases from V and 9 from J; bases not matched to a gene: 9. This CDR3 comprises 15 residues. This CDR3 is CSARDGGLAQGIQYF. DNA for the CDR3: TGCAGTGCTAGAGATGGGGGACTAGCCCAGGGCATTCAGTACTTC.

Only one count was recorded for this clonotype. The gene calls are TRBV20-1 and TRBJ1-5, with 7 nucleotides matching TRBD1. The ends lost 3 bases at V and 0 bases at J; junction bases unmatched: 5. Germline values: CDR1 DFQATT, CDR2 SNEGSKA (reference sequence). CDR3 length equals 15 residues. CDR3 DNA sequence: TGCAGTGCTAGGGACAGGTTCATTAGCAATCAGCCCCAGCATTTT. It is translated as CSARDRFISNQPQHF.

This clonotype has only one observation. This chain uses TRBV7-8 with TRBJ2-5, with D uncertain. The germline V gene has CDR1 SGHVS and CDR2 FQNEAQ. Trimming removed 1 base from V and 7 bases from J, with 4 bases in between. The CDR3 loop spans 11 amino acids. The CDR3 protein is CASSLVGTQYF. The CDR3 DNA sequence: TGTGCCAGCAGCTTAGTTGGGACCCAGTACTTC.

The table lists this clonotype with a count of one. CDR3 sequence: CAIREGQGARGAYNEQFF. For the CDR3, the DNA is TGTGCCATCAGGGAGGGACAGGGCGCAAGAGGGGCCTACAATGAGCAGTTCTTC. The chain recombines TRBV10-3 with TRBJ2-1; 9 bases are a match to TRBD1. The junction had 14 bases not matched to a gene; V was cut back by 6 bases and J by 2 bases. This CDR3 region has 18 residues. Germline V gene lookup returns CDR1 ENHRY and CDR2 SYGVKD.

The chain has TRBV27 and TRBJ2-7, with a possible D match to TRBD1 (6 bases). V was cut by 4 bases and J by 0 bases, with 10 bases left in between. The CDR3 runs to 14 residues. Germline V gives CDR1 MNHEY, CDR2 SMNVEV (reference sequence). CDR3 amino acids: CASSSRDNSYEQYF. CDR3 in DNA: TGTGCCAGCAGTTCCCGGGACAACTCCTACGAGCAGTACTTC.

V gene TRBV25-1 combines with J gene TRBJ2-7; D is possibly TRBD1 (6 bases). Trimming pared 1 base from V and 3 bases from J, leaving 10 bases between. The CDR3 is 14 residues long. Germline values: CDR1 MGHDK, CDR2 SYGVNS. CDR3 amino acids: CASSESGQSYEQYF. CDR3 DNA sequence: TGTGCCAGCAGTGAATCTGGACAGAGCTACGAGCAGTACTTC.

V and J are TRBV7-8 and TRBJ2-7; either TRBD1 or TRBD2 may supply D (5 bases each). The CDR3 sequence is 16 residues long. Germline loops: CDR1 SGHVS, CDR2 FQNEAQ. Trimming took 5 bases from V and 2 from J, leaving 19 bases between them. The CDR3 region is CASSRRAGTVAYEQYF. The CDR3 DNA follows: TGTGCCAGCAGCCGACGAGCCGGGACGGTGGCCTACGAGCAGTACTTC.

The CDR3, as DNA: TGCGCCAGCAGCTTGCAGGTCTTTAGTGAGCCGGTACGGGTGGAGCAGTTCTTC. This encodes CASSLQVFSEPVRVEQFF. The chain recombines TRBV5-1 with TRBJ2-1; no definite D call. The CDR3 has 18 residues. The germline V gene has CDR1 SGHRS and CDR2 YFSETQ. V was pared by 1 base and J by 10 bases, with 27 bases between. Drawing the rest from reference TRBV5-1 and TRBJ2-1, the complete variable domain is KAGVTQTPRYLIKTRGQQVTLSCSPISGHRSVSWYQQTPGQGLQFLFEYFSETQRNKGNFPGRFSGRQFSNSRSEMNVSTLELGDSALYLCASSLQVFSEPVRVEQFFGPGTRLTVL.

This sequence joins TRBV5-1 and TRBJ1-5, with unresolved D. This CDR3 is 12 amino acids long. Germline CDR1 SGHRS, CDR2 YFSETQ. V lost 4 bases to trimming and J lost 7 bases, with 9 bases between them. CDR3: CASSPSRQPQHF. CDR3 nucleotide sequence: TGCGCCAGCAGCCCATCGAGGCAGCCCCAGCATTTT.

The V gene is TRBV12-3 or TRBV12-4, the J gene TRBJ2-6; D gene ambiguous. This CDR3 spans 15 amino acids. V was clipped by 6 bases and J by 0 bases, with 9 bases between them. This chain's CDR3 is CASRAWNSGANVLTF. In nucleotides, the CDR3 is TGTGCCAGCAGGGCGTGGAACTCTGGGGCCAACGTCCTGACTTTC.

The J gene is TRBJ2-2, the V gene TRBV29-1, with 11 bases fitting TRBD2. CDR1 is SQVTM and CDR2 is ANQGSEA in the germline V gene. CDR3 size: 15 residues. V dropped 3 bases and J dropped 4; count of bases not matched to a gene: 4. The CDR3 protein is CSVDSGRGVTGELFF. For the CDR3, the DNA is TGCAGCGTTGATAGCGGGAGGGGGGTCACCGGGGAGCTGTTTTTT.

J is TRBJ2-1 and V is TRBV9; the match to TRBD2 covers 8 bases. Per the germline V gene, CDR1 is SGDLS and CDR2 is YYNGEE. The trim removed 4 bases at V and 0 bases at J, leaving 3 bases unmatched. The CDR3 runs to 15 residues. CDR3 residues: CASSISGSSYNEQFF. The CDR3 nucleotides read TGTGCCAGCAGCATCAGCGGGAGCTCCTACAATGAGCAGTTCTTC.

DNA for the CDR3: TGTGCCTGGAGTGTACAGGATACGCAGTATTTT. This gives the protein CAWSVQDTQYF. This chain links TRBV30 with TRBJ2-3; D uncertain. Germline assignment: CDR1 GTSNPN and CDR2 SVGIG (reference sequence). With 0 bases removed from V and 6 bases from J, the gap between germline ends came to 4 bases. This CDR3 comprises 11 residues.

The V call is TRBV20-1, the J call TRBJ2-5, with 7 bases fitting TRBD1. J gave up 2 bases and V 7 bases, and 4 bases lay outside the gene matches. The V gene's germline CDR1 is DFQATT and CDR2 SNEGSKA (reference sequence). The CDR3 extends over 12 amino acids. DNA for the CDR3: TGCAGTGGAAAGACAGGGCAAGAGACCCAGTACTTC. This codes for CSGKTGQETQYF.

The V and J genes are TRBV20-1 and TRBJ1-1; D is possibly TRBD1 (5 bases). Germline values: CDR1 DFQATT, CDR2 SNEGSKA (reference sequence). The CDR3 consists of 16 residues. Trimming took 1 base from V and 0 from J, leaving 15 bases between them. The CDR3 loop is CSARVLGRGMNTEAFF. DNA for the CDR3: TGCAGTGCTAGAGTATTAGGAAGGGGAATGAACACTGAAGCTTTCTTT.

The rearrangement links TRBV20-1 to TRBJ1-5; D perhaps matches TRBD1 (5 bases). The germline V gene encodes CDR1 DFQATT and CDR2 SNEGSKA (reference sequence). The CDR3 totals 18 residues. V was clipped by 0 bases and J by 5 bases, with 23 bases between them. The CDR3 protein is CSARDTNRGDRHDQPQHF. DNA for the CDR3: TGCAGTGCTAGAGACACGAACCGGGGGGACCGCCATGATCAGCCCCAGCATTTT.

This clonotype occurred once. J is TRBJ1-2 and V is TRBV20-1, with a possible D match to TRBD1 (5 bases). CDR1 and CDR2 (germline): DFQATT, SNEGSKA (reference sequence). V shed 1 base and J shed 4 bases, with 13 bases lying between them. The CDR3 extends over 14 amino acids. The chain's CDR3 is CSARGSGRIYGYTF. The CDR3 region has the DNA TGCAGTGCTAGAGGATCGGGACGGATCTATGGCTACACCTTC.

The rearrangement uses TRBV5-6 and TRBJ1-4; TRBD1 matches 8 bases. V shed 3 bases and J 4 bases; nucleotides not matched to a gene: 5. This CDR3 spans 15 amino acids. Germline-derived CDR1 and CDR2 are SGHDT and YYEEEE. The CDR3 is CASSWTGRLNEKLFF. The CDR3 region has the DNA TGTGCCAGCAGCTGGACAGGGAGACTTAATGAAAAACTGTTTTTT.

The rearrangement links TRBV19 to TRBJ2-5; D may be TRBD1 (7 bases). The CDR3 runs 13 residues. Germline values: CDR1 LNHDA, CDR2 SQIVND (reference sequence). V lost 3 bases to trimming and J lost 5 bases, with 10 bases between them. CDR3 nucleotide sequence: TGTGCCAGTAGTATGGCAGGGGGGGAGACCCAGTACTTC. Protein product: CASSMAGGETQYF.

This chain connects TRBV29-1 to TRBJ2-7; TRBD1 matches 10 bases. Trimming at V came to 5 bases and at J to 2 bases, leaving 9 bases not matched to a gene. Germline V CDR1 and CDR2: SQVTM, ANQGSEA. CDR3 size: 15 residues. For the CDR3, the DNA is TGCAGCGTTTCTGACATGGGGACAGGGGCCTACGAGCAGTACTTC. Translated: CSVSDMGTGAYEQYF.

The genes are TRBV12-3 or TRBV12-4 and TRBJ2-5, with 7 positions matching TRBD2. This CDR3 region has 14 residues. V lost 5 bases and J lost 2; bases outside the gene matches: 5. Here the CDR3 reads CASSASGSQETQYF. CDR3 DNA: TGTGCCAGCAGTGCTAGCGGTTCACAAGAGACCCAGTACTTC.

The chain's CDR3 is CASSLTGIDEQFF. The CDR3, as DNA: TGTGCCAGCAGTTTGACGGGAATCGATGAGCAGTTCTTC. The chain joins TRBV12-3 or TRBV12-4 to TRBJ2-1; perhaps TRBD2 as D (5 bases). V dropped 3 bases and J dropped 8 bases, with 11 bases sitting between them. The CDR3 has 13 amino acids.